This entry lists 3 T cell receptor beta chains sequenced from one sample in a study of blood T cell repertoires in COVID-19. Sequencing was performed with immunoSEQ multiplex PCR; in TCRdb, only in-frame clones are kept and a portion is missing. The sample holds 150,000 to 200,000 clones, more than 75% seen once. The sequenced material came from peripheral blood. Every receptor here comes from a human donor in a cohort sampled during active COVID-19.

This rearrangement joins TRBV10-1 to TRBJ1-5; D is unclear. Germline V gene data show CDR1 as WNHNN and CDR2 as SYGVQD (reference sequence). V gave up 7 bases and J gave up 7 bases, with 11 bases separating them. The CDR3 consists of 12 residues. CDR3 nucleotides: TGCGCCAGCAACCATATTGCGCAGCCCCAGCATTTT. Amino acid sequence: CASNHIAQPQHF.

CDR3 loop: CASSQAYTGVQPQHF. CDR3 nucleotides: TGTGCCAGCAGCCAAGCGTATACGGGGGTTCAGCCCCAGCATTTT. The chain employs TRBV3-1 (or the pseudogene TRBV3-2) and TRBJ1-5; perhaps TRBD1 as D (5 bases). This CDR3 is 15 amino acids long. Per germline, CDR1 LGHDT and CDR2 YNNKEL (reference sequence). V lost 1 base, J lost 6 bases, and 13 bases lay in between.

This clone appeared a single time. J is TRBJ1-2 and V is TRBV10-2, with D maybe TRBD1 (5 bases). The germline gives CDR1 WSHSY, CDR2 SAAADI. The CDR3 sequence is 13 residues long. Between the trimmed V and J ends, which lost 6 bases and 5 bases, there was a span of 13 bases. The CDR3 region has the DNA TGCGCCAGCAGCCGACAGCAGGAGTATGGCTACACCTTC. Amino acid sequence: CASSRQQEYGYTF.